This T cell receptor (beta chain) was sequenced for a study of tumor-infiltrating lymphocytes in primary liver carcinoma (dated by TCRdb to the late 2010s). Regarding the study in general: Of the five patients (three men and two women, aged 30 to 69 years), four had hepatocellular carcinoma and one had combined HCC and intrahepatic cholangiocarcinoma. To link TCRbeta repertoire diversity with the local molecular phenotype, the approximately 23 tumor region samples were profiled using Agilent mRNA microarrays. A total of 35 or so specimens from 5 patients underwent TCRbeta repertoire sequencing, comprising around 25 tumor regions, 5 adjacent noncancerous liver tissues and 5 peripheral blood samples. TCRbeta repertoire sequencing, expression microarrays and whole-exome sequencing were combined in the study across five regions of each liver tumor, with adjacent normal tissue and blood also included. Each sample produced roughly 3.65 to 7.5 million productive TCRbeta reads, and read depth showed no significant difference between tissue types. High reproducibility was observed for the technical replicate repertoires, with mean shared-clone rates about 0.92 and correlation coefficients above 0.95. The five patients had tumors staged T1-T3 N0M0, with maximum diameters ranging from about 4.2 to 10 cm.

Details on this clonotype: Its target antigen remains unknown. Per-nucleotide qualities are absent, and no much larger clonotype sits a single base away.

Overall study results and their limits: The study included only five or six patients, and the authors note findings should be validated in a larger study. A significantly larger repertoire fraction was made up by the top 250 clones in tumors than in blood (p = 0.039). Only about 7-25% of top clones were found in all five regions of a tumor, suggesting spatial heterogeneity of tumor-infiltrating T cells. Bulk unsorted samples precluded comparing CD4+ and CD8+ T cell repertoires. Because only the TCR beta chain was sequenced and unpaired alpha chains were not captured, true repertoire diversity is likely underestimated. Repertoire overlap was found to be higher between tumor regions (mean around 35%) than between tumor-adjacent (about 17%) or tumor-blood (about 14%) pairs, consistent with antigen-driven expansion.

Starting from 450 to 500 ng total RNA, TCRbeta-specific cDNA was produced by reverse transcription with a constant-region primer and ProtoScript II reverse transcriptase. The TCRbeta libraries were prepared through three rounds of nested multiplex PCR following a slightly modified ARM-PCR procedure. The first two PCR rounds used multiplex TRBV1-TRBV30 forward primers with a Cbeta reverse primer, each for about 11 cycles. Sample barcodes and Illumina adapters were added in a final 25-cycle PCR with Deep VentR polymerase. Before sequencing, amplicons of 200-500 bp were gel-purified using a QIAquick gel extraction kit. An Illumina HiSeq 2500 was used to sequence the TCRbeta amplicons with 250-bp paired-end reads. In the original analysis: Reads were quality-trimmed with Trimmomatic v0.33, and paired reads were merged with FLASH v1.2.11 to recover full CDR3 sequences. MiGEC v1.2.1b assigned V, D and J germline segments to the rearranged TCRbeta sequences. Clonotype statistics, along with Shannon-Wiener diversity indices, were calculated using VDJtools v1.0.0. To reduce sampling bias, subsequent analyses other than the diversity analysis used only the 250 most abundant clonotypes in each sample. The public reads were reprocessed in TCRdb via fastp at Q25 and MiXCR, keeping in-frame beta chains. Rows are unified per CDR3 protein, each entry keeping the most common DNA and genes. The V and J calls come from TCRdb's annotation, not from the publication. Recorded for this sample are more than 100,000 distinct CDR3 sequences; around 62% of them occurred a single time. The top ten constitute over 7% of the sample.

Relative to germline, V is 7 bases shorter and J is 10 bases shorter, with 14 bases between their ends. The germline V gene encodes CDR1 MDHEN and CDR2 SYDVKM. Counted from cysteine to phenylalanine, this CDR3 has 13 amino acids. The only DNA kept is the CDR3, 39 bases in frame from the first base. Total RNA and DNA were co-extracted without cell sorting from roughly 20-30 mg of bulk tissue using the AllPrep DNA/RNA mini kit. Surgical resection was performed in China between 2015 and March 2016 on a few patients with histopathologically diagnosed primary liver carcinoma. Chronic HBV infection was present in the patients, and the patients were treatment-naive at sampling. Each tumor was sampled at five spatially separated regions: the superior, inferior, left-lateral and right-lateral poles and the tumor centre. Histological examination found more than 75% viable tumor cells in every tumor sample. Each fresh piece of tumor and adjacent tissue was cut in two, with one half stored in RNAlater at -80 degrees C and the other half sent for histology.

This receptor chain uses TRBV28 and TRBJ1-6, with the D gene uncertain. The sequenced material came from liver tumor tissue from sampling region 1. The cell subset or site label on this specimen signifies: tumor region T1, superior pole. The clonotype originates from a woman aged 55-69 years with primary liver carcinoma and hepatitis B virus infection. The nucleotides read TGTGCCAGCATTAAGCTTCTTGGGTCACCCCTCCACTTT. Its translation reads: CASIKLLGSPLHF.